This T cell receptor (beta chain) was identified during a study of T and B cells in COVID-19 patients. Study summary: Active-infection patients were older, median 67 years, than recovered patients, median approximately 35 years. Study-level results: Few blood samples existed from mildly ill patients during symptoms or early in severe cases.

A remark on this clonotype: The antigen is undetermined. It is unclear where the CDR3 begins or ends on the DNA, so no DNA is shown, and the CDR3 is as TCRdb lists it.

Termini included, the CDR3 measures 15 amino acids. CDR1 is MDHEN and CDR2 is SYDVKM in the germline V gene. Multiplex PCR with BIOMED2 TRB-A/B primer pools amplified TRB rearrangements. TCRdb itself ran the multiplex PCR reads through MiXCR, one entry per CDR3 protein. The repertoire holds some 8,400 distinct CDR3 sequences, with about a quarter as singletons. Each TRB amplification used roughly 220-550 ng of genomic DNA from blood. Sequenced material: blood. The chain joins TRBV28 to TRBJ1-6; TRBD1, the table's D call, was not compared with the DNA. This receptor was identified in a human donor who had recovered from COVID-19. This CDR3 is CASSSSDSSNSPLHF.